This note documents a single TCR beta chain sequence. What antigen it recognizes has not been identified. Base-call qualities are not available, and no considerably larger clone is one nucleotide away. The TCR beta CDR3 regions were amplified from the RNA transcripts. A first-round RT-PCR of the TCR CDR3 used the HTBI primer set with the Qiagen OneStep RT-PCR kit. The libraries were constructed in a second round of multiplex PCR and then size-selected and purified. The libraries were sequenced on an Illumina HiSeq2000 using paired-end 100 bp reads. Per the original workflow: SOAPnuke was used to process the raw data, removing reads that contained adapters or uncalled bases, had a mean Phred below 15, or lacked an exact match to the constant primer or identifier. High-quality paired reads were merged using COPE v1.2.5, and each unique nucleotide sequence was defined as a clonotype. MiTCR v1.1 was used to align the clonotypes against IMGT TRBV, TRBD and TRBJ reference segments. Only V-J combinations with frequency above 0.0001, covering approximately 99% of repertoires, were analysed. A TCS score was defined as the ratio between F50 (clonal expansion) and ExV (chaos), using BLOSUM62-based TCRdist between CDR3 peptides within each V-J. Welch's t-statistics and random forest reduced 450 to 600 V-J features to some 14, which were used in a naive Bayes classifier (R e1071). TCRdb's own reprocessing of the public reads used fastp at Q25 and MiXCR and kept productive beta chains. Rows matching on CDR3 protein sequence are summarized as one entry with the most common DNA and genes. It is TCRdb's table, rather than the study itself, that gives the V and J calls and clone size. Recorded for this sample are 600,000 to 900,000 distinct CDR3 sequences; 16% of them occurred a single time. Of the sample, under 8.5% falls within the top ten clones.

These data are taken from a study of T cells in Graves' hyperthyroidism and ophthalmopathy (dated by TCRdb to 2018 to 2020). Background for the entire study: Peripheral blood samples were taken at initial diagnosis, before any treatment was given. To identify distinguishing TCR V-J signatures, a discovery cohort of 90 to 100 patients was used, comprising under 45 with Graves' ophthalmopathy and around 57 with stable Graves' hyperthyroidism. Prospective prediction of ophthalmopathy was tested in an independent validation cohort consisting of some 18 hyperthyroidism patients and approximately 16 patients who later progressed to ophthalmopathy. The 100 discovery patients were randomly divided into training and test sets at a 7:3 ratio. In six Graves' hyperthyroidism patients, the study also compared T-cell repertoires from thyroid tissue with T-cell repertoires from blood. Once sampling was done, hyperthyroidism patients were given methimazole at a starting dose of 30 mg daily, whereas ophthalmopathy patients were given high-dose intravenous methylprednisolone. The paper describes TCR Vbeta CDR3 sequencing of 135 peripheral blood samples, made up of 43 ophthalmopathy patients, over 70 hyperthyroidism patients and 17 progressor patients.

Here is what the overall study found, with its caveats: Sample size was not statistically predetermined, and investigators were not blinded to group allocation. During validation, the model predicted progression to ophthalmopathy a median of roughly six months ahead of onset, with almost 71% sensitivity and about 75% specificity. Most expanded thyroid clonotypes (frequency above 0.001) were also found in blood, which suggests that blood repertoires may mirror thyroid immune responses. A model built on a 13 V-J signature distinguished ophthalmopathy from stable hyperthyroidism, reaching around 87% sensitivity and under 84% specificity in cross-validation and 80%/75% in testing.

A patient counted as having stable Graves' hyperthyroidism if no progression to ophthalmopathy occurred over 18 months of follow-up. Hyperthyroidism patients were aged 18 to 65 years and newly diagnosed, with disease duration of less than 2 months. Exclusion was applied to patients with uncontrolled infections, other autoimmune diseases, pregnancy or lactation. Clinical symptoms, serum thyroxine and TRAb, thyroid ultrasound, and orbital computed tomography formed the basis for the diagnoses. PBMCs were separated from under 12 ml of fresh peripheral blood using Ficoll-Paque density gradient centrifugation. Trizol reagent was used to extract total RNA, and RNA quality was then checked on an Agilent 2100 Bioanalyzer. V and J lose 0 bases and 3 bases, and a span of 8 bases separates them. CDR1 is given as LNHNV and CDR2 as YYDKDF, both from the germline V gene (reference sequence). Including cysteine and phenylalanine, the CDR3 has 15 amino acids. Kept here is only the CDR3 DNA, which spans 45 bases and is read in frame from base 1.

The source material was blood. Here the chain combines TRBV15 and TRBJ1-4; no D segment can be confidently identified. This receptor was obtained from a man between 18 and 29 years old with Graves' hyperthyroidism. DNA sequence: TGTGCCACCAGCAGAGAAGGACGGGCTAATGAAAAACTGTTTTTT. Its amino acids are CATSREGRANEKLFF.